A selection of T cell receptor beta chains follows, all from one sample in a study of blood T cells in healthy people across ages. TCRdb analysed the 5' RACE reads with MiXCR anew, one entry per CDR3 protein. The sample has around 1,900,000 distinct CDR3 sequences, about two fifths seen once; the top ten hold about 23%. What was sequenced was blood. The receptor source for this set is a human donor in good health. CDR3s include the opening cysteine and the closing phenylalanine or tryptophan. A D gene is named only where the DNA matches it firmly. A clone size is listed for some rows: how often the clone was seen (once, few, many), or a class if it is expanded.

V gene	D gene	clone size	J gene	CDR3 protein	CDR3 DNA
TRBV29-1	NA	NA	TRBJ1-2	CSVVHINGYTF	TGCAGCGTTGTGCATATAAATGGCTACACCTTC
TRBV5-1	NA	few	TRBJ2-5	CASSRNLKGRGETQYF	TGCGCCAGCAGCCGCAACTTGAAAGGGAGAGGGGAGACCCAGTACTTC
TRBV6-5	TRBD2	NA	TRBJ2-2	CASTLAGANTGERFF	TGTGCCAGCACCTTAGCGGGGGCCAACACCGGGGAGCGGTTTTTT
TRBV2	TRBD2	NA	TRBJ2-3	CASSAWGGSEDTQYF	TGTGCCAGCAGTGCGTGGGGGGGATCTGAAGATACGCAGTATTTT
TRBV14	NA	NA	TRBJ1-1	CASSQYSGLNTEAFF	TGTGCCAGCAGCCAATATTCAGGGTTGAACACTGAAGCTTTCTTT
TRBV7-8	TRBD1	few	TRBJ2-7	CASSPRARTGYTYEQYF	TGTGCCAGCAGCCCAAGGGCTAGGACAGGGTATACCTACGAGCAGTACTTC
TRBV4-3	NA	NA	TRBJ2-1	CASSQGHTGYYNEQFF	TGCGCCAGCAGCCAAGGGCATACAGGGTACTACAATGAGCAGTTCTTC
TRBV11-2	TRBD1	NA	TRBJ2-1	CASSTIGRDRVINEQFF	TGTGCCAGCAGCACAATCGGTAGGGACAGGGTCATCAATGAGCAGTTCTTC
TRBV12-3/TRBV12-4	NA	few	TRBJ1-2	CASSLRLLTGDGYTF	TGTGCCAGCAGTTTACGGCTCCTGACCGGGGATGGCTACACCTTC
TRBV6-5	TRBD2	NA	TRBJ2-5	CASRPLAGPQETQYF	TGTGCCAGCAGGCCACTAGCGGGGCCTCAAGAGACCCAGTACTTC
TRBV10-3	NA	NA	TRBJ1-4	CAISESGADEKLFF	TGTGCCATCAGTGAGTCGGGGGCGGATGAAAAACTGTTTTTT
TRBV6-2/TRBV6-3	NA	few	TRBJ2-1	CASTPLYFNNEQFF	TGTGCCAGCACCCCCTTATACTTTAACAATGAGCAGTTCTTC
TRBV24-1	NA	NA	TRBJ2-2	CATSTSERDTGELFF	TGTGCCACCAGTACCTCAGAGCGGGACACCGGGGAGCTGTTTTTT
TRBV20-1	TRBD1	NA	TRBJ1-2	CSAEKGDRVKGYTF	TGCAGTGCAGAGAAAGGGGACAGGGTAAAAGGCTACACCTTC
TRBV20-1	TRBD1	once	TRBJ1-1	CIGSSGGRFTEAFF	TGCATCGGTTCGTCAGGGGGCAGGTTTACTGAAGCTTTCTTT
TRBV5-1	TRBD1	NA	TRBJ2-7	CASSLPRDSTYEQYF	TGCGCCAGCAGCTTGCCCCGGGACAGTACCTACGAGCAGTACTTC
TRBV28	TRBD2	NA	TRBJ2-7	CASRPGTSLSTEQYF	TGTGCCAGCAGACCTGGGACTAGCTTATCAACGGAGCAGTACTTC
TRBV7-9	NA	NA	TRBJ2-5	CASSPGGTSQEAQYF	TGTGCCAGCAGCCCCGGAGGAACCTCCCAAGAGGCCCAGTACTTC
TRBV20-1	TRBD2	once	TRBJ2-3	CSARSRTSGEDTQYF	TGCAGTGCTAGGAGTCGGACTAGCGGGGAGGATACGCAGTATTTT
TRBV5-5	NA	NA	TRBJ2-1	CASSLGAGPSSYNEQFF	TGTGCCAGCAGCTTGGGGGCAGGTCCCAGCTCCTACAATGAGCAGTTCTTC
TRBV10-3	TRBD1	few	TRBJ2-5	CAIRDRGLETQYF	TGTGCCATCAGAGACAGGGGGCTGGAGACCCAGTACTTC
TRBV20-1	TRBD1	NA	TRBJ1-5	CSAGKVGQGNQPQHF	TGCAGTGCTGGAAAAGTGGGACAGGGAAATCAGCCCCAGCATTTT
TRBV20-1	NA	NA	TRBJ1-2	CSATPSGVYGYTF	TGCAGTGCAACCCCTAGCGGCGTCTATGGCTACACCTTC
TRBV7-2	TRBD2	many	TRBJ2-7	CASSFSSGVYEQYF	TGTGCCAGCAGCTTTTCTAGCGGGGTCTACGAGCAGTACTTC
TRBV30	NA	NA	TRBJ1-2	CAWTVVSRFYGYTF	TGTGCCTGGACAGTCGTCAGTCGTTTCTATGGCTACACCTTC
TRBV12-3/TRBV12-4	NA	few	TRBJ2-1	CASSLDSGDQFF	TGTGCCAGCAGTTTGGACTCGGGGGACCAGTTCTTC
TRBV9	NA	NA	TRBJ1-4	CASSETPWDEKLFF	TGTGCCAGCAGCGAGACCCCTTGGGATGAAAAACTGTTTTTT
TRBV20-1	NA	NA	TRBJ2-7	CSARGYSGDEQYF	TGCAGTGCTAGAGGGTATTCCGGAGACGAGCAGTACTTC
TRBV12-3/TRBV12-4	NA	NA	TRBJ1-3	CASSSDRTARGNTIYF	TGTGCCAGCAGTTCTGATCGGACGGCGCGTGGAAACACCATATATTTT
TRBV20-1	TRBD2	few	TRBJ2-5	CRASSGGETQYF	TGCAGGGCTAGTAGCGGGGGAGAGACCCAGTACTTC
TRBV7-8	NA	few	TRBJ2-5	CASSFLPPGRGMKTQYF	TGTGCCAGCAGCTTTCTGCCGCCCGGACGCGGGATGAAGACCCAGTACTTC
TRBV12-3/TRBV12-4	NA	few	TRBJ1-5	CASSHGNSNQPQHF	TGTGCCAGCAGCCACGGGAATAGCAATCAGCCCCAGCATTTT
TRBV7-2	NA	few	TRBJ1-1	CASSFPRGATEAFF	TGTGCCAGCAGCTTTCCTAGGGGGGCCACTGAAGCTTTCTTT
TRBV4-1	TRBD2	NA	TRBJ2-5	CASRSGGNQETQYF	TGCGCCAGTCGTAGCGGGGGGAACCAAGAGACCCAGTACTTC
TRBV12-3/TRBV12-4	NA	NA	TRBJ1-1	CASSSEGSMNTEAFF	TGTGCCAGCAGTTCCGAGGGATCAATGAACACTGAAGCTTTCTTT
TRBV20-1	TRBD2	few	TRBJ2-1	CSALTSGGAESYNEQFF	TGCAGTGCCCTGACTAGCGGGGGGGCCGAATCCTACAATGAGCAGTTCTTC